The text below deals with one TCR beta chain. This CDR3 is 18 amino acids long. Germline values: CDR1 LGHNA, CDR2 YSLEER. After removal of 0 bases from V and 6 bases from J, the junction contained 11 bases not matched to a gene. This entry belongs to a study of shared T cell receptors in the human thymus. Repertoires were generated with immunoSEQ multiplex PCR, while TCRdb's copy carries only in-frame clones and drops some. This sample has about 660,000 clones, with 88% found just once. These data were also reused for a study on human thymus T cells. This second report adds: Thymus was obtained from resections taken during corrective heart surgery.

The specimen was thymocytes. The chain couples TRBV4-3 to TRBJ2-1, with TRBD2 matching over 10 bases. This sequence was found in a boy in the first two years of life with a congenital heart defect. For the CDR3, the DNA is TGCGCCAGCAGCCAAGATAGCCAGCGGGAGGGCCACGGCAATGAGCAGTTCTTC. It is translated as CASSQDSQREGHGNEQFF.